This TCR beta chain was captured by sequencing in a study of cytomegalovirus exposure and HLA in healthy donors. The study ran its PCR with 60 Vbeta and 13 Jbeta primers. Clones were read by immunoSEQ multiplex PCR, and TCRdb kept only the in-frame ones, dropping some. This repertoire shows some 180,000 clones, 80% found once; its top ten account for 1.5% to 2%. Study conclusions and caveats: In a later analysis, several top co-occurrence clusters appeared linked to parvovirus B19, influenza, CMV and Epstein-Barr virus.

As for this clone: Its antigen is unidentified.

The sequence derives from a woman aged 25 to 39 in good health and CMV-seronegative. The sequenced sample was PBMCs.

In nucleotides, the CDR3 is TGTGCCAGCAGCCCCGTGGGGGGGTACGTATCCTACGAGCAGTACTTC. This translates into CASSPVGGYVSYEQYF. This chain joins TRBV7-8 and TRBJ2-7; 7 bases match TRBD2. The CDR3 runs to 16 residues. Germline CDR1 SGHVS, CDR2 FQNEAQ. V shed 5 bases, J shed 1 base, and the junction held 11 bases outside the gene matches.